This T cell receptor (beta chain) is drawn from a study of monozygotic twins with inflammatory bowel disease. This CDR3 is built from 13 residues. CDR1 MNHEY and CDR2 SVGEGT come from the germline V gene. Template switching introduced UMIs that contain a 6-nucleotide sample barcode. From its re-call of the 5' RACE reads, TCRdb lists each CDR3 protein once, without DNA. The sample table includes roughly 90,000 distinct CDR3 sequences. Study-wide results and caveats: Support was absent for any single strong signal or clonotype linked to IBD. Background noise in patient repertoires may stem from differing immunosuppressive treatments.

As to this clonotype: Its antigen is still unknown.

The receptor comes from a human donor with ulcerative colitis or Crohn's disease, or a healthy co-twin of an affected twin (not recorded which). The sequenced sample consisted of blood. The rearrangement links TRBV6-2 or TRBV6-3 to TRBJ1-5. The CDR3: CASSHVGDQPQHF.